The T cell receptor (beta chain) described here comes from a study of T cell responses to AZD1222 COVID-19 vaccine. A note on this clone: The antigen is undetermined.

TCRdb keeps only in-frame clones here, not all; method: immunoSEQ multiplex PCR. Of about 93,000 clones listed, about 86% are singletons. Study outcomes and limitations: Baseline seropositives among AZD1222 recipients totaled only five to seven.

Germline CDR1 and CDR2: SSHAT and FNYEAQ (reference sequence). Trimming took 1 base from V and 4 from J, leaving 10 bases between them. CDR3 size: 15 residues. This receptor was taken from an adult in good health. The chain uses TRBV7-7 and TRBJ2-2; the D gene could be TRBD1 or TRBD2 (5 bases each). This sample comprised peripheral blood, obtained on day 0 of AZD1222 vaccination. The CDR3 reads CASSLVVGATGELFF. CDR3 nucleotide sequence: TGTGCCAGCAGCTTAGTGGTCGGGGCCACCGGGGAGCTGTTTTTT.